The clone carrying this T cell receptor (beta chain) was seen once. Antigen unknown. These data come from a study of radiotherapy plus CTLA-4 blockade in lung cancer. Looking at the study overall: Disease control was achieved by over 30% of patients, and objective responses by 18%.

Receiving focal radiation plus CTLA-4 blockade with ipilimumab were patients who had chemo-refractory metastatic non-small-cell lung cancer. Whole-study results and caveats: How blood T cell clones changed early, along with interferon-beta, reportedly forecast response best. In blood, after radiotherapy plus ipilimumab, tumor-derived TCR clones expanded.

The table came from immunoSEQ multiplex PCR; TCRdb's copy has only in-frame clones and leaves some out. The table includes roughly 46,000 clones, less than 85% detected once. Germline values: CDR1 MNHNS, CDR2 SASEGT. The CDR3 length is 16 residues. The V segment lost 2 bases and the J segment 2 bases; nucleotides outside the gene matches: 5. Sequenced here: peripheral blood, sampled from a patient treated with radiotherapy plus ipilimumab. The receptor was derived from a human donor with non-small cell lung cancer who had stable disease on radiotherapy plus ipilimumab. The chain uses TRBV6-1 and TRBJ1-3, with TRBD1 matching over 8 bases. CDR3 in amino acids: CASSESRGQPGNTIYF. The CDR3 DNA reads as TGTGCCAGCAGTGAAAGCAGGGGGCAGCCTGGAAACACCATATATTTT.